The T cell receptor (beta chain) described here comes from a study of cytomegalovirus exposure and HLA in healthy donors. The data were produced by immunoSEQ multiplex PCR, yet TCRdb's version contains in-frame clones alone and is incomplete. The repertoire holds about 160,000 clones, with roughly 96% as singletons. The V end lost 11 bases, the J end lost 6 bases, and 29 bases lay between the germline ends. Germline V gene data show CDR1 as LNHDA and CDR2 as SQIVND (reference sequence). The CDR3 has 17 residues. This clonotype originated in a woman in her late teens or twenties in good health and CMV-seronegative. The chain carries TRBV19 and TRBJ1-5, with a weak D call TRBD1 (6 bases). The material sequenced was PBMCs. The DNA of the CDR3 is TGTGCCCCCCCGGTGGGACATCGGGCTTACGGGATTCAGCCCCAGCATTTT. Protein: CAPPVGHRAYGIQPQHF.